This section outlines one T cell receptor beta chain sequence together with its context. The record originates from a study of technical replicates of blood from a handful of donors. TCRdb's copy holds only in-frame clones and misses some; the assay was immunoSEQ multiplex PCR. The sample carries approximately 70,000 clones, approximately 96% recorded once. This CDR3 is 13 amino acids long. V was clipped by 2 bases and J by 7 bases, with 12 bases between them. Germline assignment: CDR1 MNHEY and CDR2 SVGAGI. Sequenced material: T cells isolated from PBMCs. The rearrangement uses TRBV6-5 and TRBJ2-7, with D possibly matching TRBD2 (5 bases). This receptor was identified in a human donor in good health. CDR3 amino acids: CASSYLGGREQYF. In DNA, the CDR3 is TGTGCCAGCAGTTACCTCGGCGGGCGGGAGCAGTACTTC.